This T cell receptor (beta chain) derives from a study of blood T cell repertoires in COVID-19. About the study: The samples span acute and convalescent COVID-19 from the United States, Italy and Spain.

Clones were sequenced by immunoSEQ multiplex PCR, and TCRdb holds only the in-frame ones, with some missing. The table lists approximately 270,000 clones, approximately 85% of them singletons. Individuals aged 18 to 89 years were recruited from some 26 US areas. Resolution of symptoms, clearance, or two negative PCRs was present in recovered Cohort 3 donors. The CDR3 has 17 residues. Losses at the gene ends were 4 bases for V and 1 base for J; bases not matched to a gene: 12. Germline assignment: CDR1 SEHNR and CDR2 FQNEAQ (reference sequence). This rearrangement joins TRBV7-9 to TRBJ1-2; 7 nucleotides match TRBD1. Sequencing input: PBMCs or T cells enriched from blood (not recorded which). This clonotype was sampled from a woman aged 50 to 65 who had recovered from COVID-19. The DNA of the CDR3 is TGTGCCAGCAGCTACGGAAAGGGGACAGCGAATAACTATGGCTACACCTTC. Translating gives CASSYGKGTANNYGYTF.